A single sample is the source of the 10 T cell receptor beta chains below, sequenced in a study of T cell responses to AZD1222 COVID-19 vaccine. Libraries were prepared by immunoSEQ multiplex PCR; TCRdb keeps only in-frame clonotypes and omits some of them. The sample shows roughly 110,000 clones, roughly 84% of them seen only once. The source was peripheral blood, collected on day 0 of AZD1222 vaccination. The receptors were gathered from an adult in good health.

This chain joins TRBV3-1 (or the pseudogene TRBV3-2) and TRBJ1-1; D unresolved. Germline V gene sequence: CDR1 LGHDT, CDR2 YNNKEL (reference sequence). Trimming took off 0 bases at V and 7 bases at J, with 15 bases between the two ends. The CDR3 is 15 residues long. The CDR3 sequence is CASSQDLGRVGEAFF. CDR3 bases: TGTGCCAGCAGCCAAGATCTAGGTCGAGTTGGTGAAGCTTTCTTT.

V usage is TRBV2 and J usage is TRBJ2-2; D gene ambiguous. Germline lookup yields CDR1 SNHLY and CDR2 FYNNEI. Trimming removed 8 bases at V and 6 bases at J, with 7 bases between. The length of the CDR3 is 11 residues. The DNA for the CDR3 is TGTGCCAGCGGCCCCTCCGGGGAGCTGTTTTTT. As protein: CASGPSGELFF.

The chain is built from TRBV28 and TRBJ1-3; D remains ambiguous. The CDR3 spans 12 residues. Trimming shortened V by 5 bases and J by 0 bases, and 2 bases separated the two germline ends. CDR1 MDHEN and CDR2 SYDVKM come from the germline V gene. The CDR3 loop reads CASSVSGNTIYF. The CDR3, as DNA: TGTGCCAGCAGTGTCTCTGGAAACACCATATATTTT.

The chain links TRBV5-5 to TRBJ1-5; TRBD1 aligns across 7 bases. V shed 5 bases and J 2 bases; nucleotides not matched to a gene: 4. CDR1 and CDR2 from the germline V gene are SGHKS and YYEKEE (reference sequence). The CDR3 is 14 amino acids. CDR3 sequence reads: CASRTGFGNQPQHF. In DNA, the CDR3 is TGTGCCAGCAGGACAGGGTTCGGCAATCAGCCCCAGCATTTT.

The rearrangement links TRBV28 to TRBJ1-3, with unresolved D. The germline gives CDR1 MDHEN, CDR2 SYDVKM. This CDR3 has 13 amino acids. Trimming cost V 8 bases and J 8 bases, with 16 bases left between them. The CDR3 DNA follows: TGTGCCAGCCATAGGCCCGACGGGGACACCATATATTTT. It yields the protein CASHRPDGDTIYF.

The chain recombines TRBV7-9 with TRBJ1-1; D is perhaps TRBD1 (6 bases). The CDR3 contains 15 residues. Trimming removed 2 bases from V and 3 bases from J, with 13 bases in between. CDR1 SEHNR and CDR2 FQNEAQ come from the germline V gene (reference sequence). The chain's CDR3 is CASSLYSRGDTEAFF. In nucleotides, the CDR3 is TGTGCCAGCAGCTTATACTCAAGGGGGGACACTGAAGCTTTCTTT.

The genes are TRBV28 and TRBJ2-3, with D maybe TRBD1 (6 bases). The CDR3 sequence is 12 residues long. CDR1 is MDHEN and CDR2 is SYDVKM in the germline V gene. The V and J ends lost 5 bases and 6 bases respectively, with 9 bases between them. CDR3 residues: CASSLRGDTQYF. CDR3 DNA sequence: TGTGCCAGCAGTCTTAGGGGGGATACGCAGTATTTT.

This chain joins TRBV10-3 and TRBJ1-2, with TRBD1 identical over 9 bases. The CDR3 is 14 amino acids. Germline CDR1 and CDR2: ENHRY and SYGVKD. V dropped 5 bases and J dropped 2; count of bases not matched to a gene: 3. CDR3 loop: CAISRGQGNYGYTF. CDR3 sequence (DNA): TGTGCCATCAGTCGGGGACAGGGAAACTATGGCTACACCTTC.

The rearrangement links TRBV7-3 to TRBJ2-7, with 10 bases aligning to TRBD2. CDR3 size: 14 residues. Unmatched junction bases numbered 6, after V lost 5 bases and J lost 5 bases. CDR1 is SGHTA, CDR2 FQGTGA, per germline. CDR3 in DNA: TGTGCCAGCAGCCCGTCTAGCGGGAGCAACGAGCAGTACTTC. Encoded protein: CASSPSSGSNEQYF.

The J gene is TRBJ1-4, the V gene TRBV12-3 or TRBV12-4, with no clear D. This CDR3 contains 13 residues. V lost 7 bases and J lost 3, with 9 bases in between. The CDR3 DNA follows: TGTGCCAGCACAGATTACCCTAATGAAAAACTGTTTTTT. Its translation is CASTDYPNEKLFF.